Detailed here is one T cell receptor (beta chain). Its target antigen remains unknown. No qualities accompany the bases; no much larger clone lies one base away. The sample belongs to a study of cytomegalovirus exposure and HLA in healthy donors listed by TCRdb under 2017. Regarding the study in general: According to a later analysis, one platform produced both the roughly 110 validation repertoires and the approximately 660 repertoires of the first cohort. The study aimed to test whether signatures of past pathogen exposure could be identified by cataloging public T cell receptors. The study combined high-throughput TCR immunosequencing, statistical association of individual TCRs with disease status, and machine learning to predict cytomegalovirus infection status. Besides the first cohort of roughly 700 subjects, a separate validation cohort made up of 120 different subjects was used. Broader findings and caveats from the paper: Of the cluster scores, roughly 95% were above 0 in a later analysis, which found that TCRs clustered in the first cohort also tended to co-occur in the 95 to 150 validation repertoires. A few of the identified cytomegalovirus-associated TCR beta chains were confirmed in vitro to be specific for cytomegalovirus antigens. A later analysis lacked HLA typing for the validation cohort, so it scored co-occurrence in that cohort across all 120 or so repertoires. Across donors, most TCR sequences were observed very rarely, whereas some public TCRs were present in many individuals. Cytomegalovirus status was reported to be diagnosed by the classifier with high specificity and sensitivity in both the original and validation cohorts. According to the authors, the approach could potentially be generalized to other disease states and immunological phenotypes. The study gave a list of over 150 TCR beta chains associated with cytomegalovirus.

V and J are trimmed by 6 bases and 3 bases, and the gene matches miss 4 bases of the junction. The CDR3 goes from the cysteine to the phenylalanine over 14 residues. The CDR3 DNA has 42 bases and is translated from base 1. Via the germline V gene, CDR1 is MNHNS and CDR2 SASEGT. Library preparation employed the immunoSEQ multiplex PCR assay. The study's processing was this. A statistical classification framework was developed to diagnose cytomegalovirus status using the catalog of TCR beta chain sequences. In TCRdb, the immuneACCESS table is reduced to in-frame sequences with V and J assigned. These tables do not hold every clone; where another copy was compared, an unresolved V gene accounts for under half, and the others remain unexplained. V, J and clone size are taken as reported in that table, and D and trimming were inferred from the DNA itself. A total of 95,000 to 120,000 clones appear in this sample, 70% to 85% of them only once. The ten largest clones capture 3% of the sample.

The donors belonged to the validation cohort of over a hundred subjects, which was separate from the 666-subject first cohort. Sequenced sample: PBMCs. The chain was built from TRBV6-1 and TRBJ1-3; TRBD1 aligns with 8 central bases. This receptor was identified in a woman under 30 in good health and CMV-seronegative. The CDR3 region reads CASRAQGGGNTIYF. The base sequence is TGTGCCAGCAGGGCACAGGGGGGTGGAAACACCATATATTTT.